Presented here are 23 T cell receptor beta chains from one specimen sequenced in a study of T cells after yellow fever vaccination. One entry per CDR3 protein, called by TCRdb with MiXCR from the 5' RACE reads. The sample records some 350,000 distinct CDR3 sequences, over 5% being singletons. Sequenced material: PBMCs, taken 5 days after the yellow fever booster vaccination. These receptor sequences come from a man under 40 who received the YFV17D yellow fever vaccine.

This clonotype was seen ten or more times. The CDR3 here is CASRQGQGRGSQHF. The CDR3 DNA is TGTGCCAGCAGACAGGGACAGGGGAGGGGGTCCCAGCATTTT. The V call is TRBV6-1, the J call TRBJ1-5; 10 bases line up with TRBD1. The CDR3 loop spans 14 amino acids. Per the germline V gene, CDR1 is MNHNS and CDR2 is SASEGT. The V gene end was trimmed by 6 bases and the J gene end by 11 bases; junction bases not matched to a gene: 10.

This chain uses TRBV7-2 with TRBJ2-2, with D tentatively TRBD1 or TRBD2 (5 bases each). The CDR3 loop spans 14 amino acids. Germline V gene lookup returns CDR1 SGHTA and CDR2 FQGNSA. V was cut by 4 bases and J by 4 bases, with 10 bases left in between. The CDR3 region has the DNA TGTGCCAGCAGCTCGGGACCGCGCACCGGGGAGCTGTTTTTT. Protein sequence: CASSSGPRTGELFF.

This clonotype has at least ten counts. The chain joins TRBV7-9 to TRBJ1-1; D is unclear. CDR3 length: 12 amino acids. The V gene's germline CDR1 is SEHNR and CDR2 FQNEAQ (reference sequence). V lost 4 bases, J lost 7 bases, and 10 bases lay in between. DNA of the CDR3: TGTGCCAGCAGCTCGTGGACGGTTGAAGCTTTCTTT. It codes for CASSSWTVEAFF.

This clonotype was detected many times. The V call is TRBV29-1, the J call TRBJ2-2; D uncertain. Germline V gene lookup returns CDR1 SQVTM and CDR2 ANQGSEA. The CDR3 extends over 12 amino acids. V was shortened by 3 bases and J by 3 bases, with 5 bases between the two germline ends. The CDR3 sequence: CSVDGYTGELFF. CDR3 bases: TGCAGCGTTGACGGATACACCGGGGAGCTGTTTTTT.

This clonotype appeared a few times. V usage is TRBV7-2 and J usage is TRBJ1-2; 10 bases are shared with TRBD1. The CDR3 is 13 residues long. Germline values: CDR1 SGHTA, CDR2 FQGNSA. V lost 4 bases and J lost 8; bases outside the gene matches: 4. The CDR3 coding sequence is TGTGCCAGCAGCTCCGGACAGGGGGGCGGCTACACCTTC. This sequence encodes CASSSGQGGGYTF.

This clonotype was observed a handful of times. The chain has TRBV12-3 or TRBV12-4 and TRBJ1-4, with a possible D match to TRBD1 (5 bases). V dropped 3 bases and J dropped 7 bases, with 12 bases sitting between them. The CDR3 has 14 amino acids. CDR3 coding DNA: TGTGCCAGCAGTTTTCAGCAGGGCCCTGAAAAACTGTTTTTT. Encoded protein: CASSFQQGPEKLFF.

V usage is TRBV7-8 and J usage is TRBJ1-5; 8 nucleotides align to TRBD1. Germline V gene sequence: CDR1 SGHVS, CDR2 FQNEAQ. This CDR3 is built from 15 residues. V shed 5 bases and J 4 bases; nucleotides not matched to a gene: 7. In nucleotides, the CDR3 is TGTGCCAGCAGCCCACTGGACAGGGCTAATCAGCCCCAGCATTTT. This codes for CASSPLDRANQPQHF.

A few counts support this clonotype. The rearrangement links TRBV18 to TRBJ2-7; the D gene is possibly TRBD2 (6 bases). From germline, CDR1 is KGHSH and CDR2 LQKENI. This CDR3 is 11 amino acids long. Trimming removed 4 bases from V and 6 bases from J, with 7 bases in between. CDR3 nucleotides: TGTGCCAGCTCACGGGACTTCGAGCAGTACTTC. Translation: CASSRDFEQYF.

The sample holds many counts of this clonotype. Sequence at one end of the junction differs from germline and may be a read error. The rearrangement links TRBV7-9 to TRBJ2-1; tentative D call: TRBD2 (6 bases). The CDR3 runs to 13 residues. Germline-derived CDR1 and CDR2 are SEHNR and FQNEAQ (reference sequence). CDR3: CASSLVVLAELFF. The CDR3, as DNA: TGTGCCAGCAGCTTAGTGGTTTTAGCGGAGCTGTTCTTC.

This clonotype appeared many times. One end of the junction does not line up with germline, which may come from a read error. V is TRBV18 and J is TRBJ2-5; TRBD2 is a possible D gene (6 bases). The V gene's germline CDR1 is KGHSH and CDR2 LQKENI. The CDR3 totals 13 residues. CDR3 nucleotide sequence: TGCGCCAGCAGCCCCGGGGGCCAAGAGACCCAGTACTTC. Protein: CASSPGGQETQYF.

This clonotype has only a few counts. The rearrangement joins TRBV19 to TRBJ2-5; possible D gene TRBD2, 6 bases. The CDR3 has 14 residues. The V and J ends lost 1 base and 4 bases respectively, with 10 bases between them. Germline V gene data show CDR1 as LNHDA and CDR2 as SQIVND (reference sequence). Here the CDR3 reads CASSIAGVTETQYF. DNA for the CDR3: TGTGCCAGTAGTATAGCGGGAGTAACAGAGACCCAGTACTTC.

This clonotype was seen more than once but under ten times. The chain recombines TRBV6-1 with TRBJ2-5, with D possibly being TRBD1 (6 bases). The CDR3 loop spans 14 amino acids. Per the germline V gene, CDR1 is MNHNS and CDR2 is SASEGT. V lost 7 bases and J 4 bases, leaving 16 bases between the germline ends. The CDR3 sequence: CASMEQGVGETQYF. The CDR3 nucleotides are TGTGCCAGCATGGAACAGGGTGTCGGAGAGACCCAGTACTTC.

Only a few counts were recorded for this clonotype. The V call is TRBV10-3, the J call TRBJ2-3, with 7 bases lining up with TRBD1. Trimming removed 11 bases from V and 0 bases from J; junction bases left unmatched: 8. Germline CDR1 ENHRY, CDR2 SYGVKD. The CDR3 is 14 amino acids. DNA of the CDR3: TGTGCCTCCAGGGGGACAACTAGCACAGATACGCAGTATTTT. This encodes CASRGTTSTDTQYF.

This clonotype was seen repeatedly, ten times or more. The genes are TRBV7-9 and TRBJ2-3; D unresolved. Germline lookup yields CDR1 SEHNR and CDR2 FQNEAQ (reference sequence). The V end lost 2 bases, the J end lost 6 bases, and 9 bases lay between the germline ends. There are 13 residues in the CDR3. CDR3 sequence (DNA): TGTGCCAGCAGCTTACGCCGATCGGATACGCAGTATTTT. The encoded protein is CASSLRRSDTQYF.

This chain connects TRBV7-8 to TRBJ2-7, with 8 positions matching TRBD2. With V trimmed by 4 bases and J by 4 bases, 15 bases remained unmatched. CDR3 length equals 17 residues. The germline V gene has CDR1 SGHVS and CDR2 FQNEAQ. The CDR3 sequence: CASSSEPREVLGYEQYF. In nucleotides, the CDR3 is TGTGCCAGCAGCTCGGAACCGCGGGAGGTACTGGGGTACGAGCAGTACTTC.

This clonotype was seen a few times. V usage is TRBV4-3 and J usage is TRBJ2-7; tentatively, D is TRBD1 or TRBD2 (5 bases each). Trimming shortened V by 4 bases and J by 2 bases, and 12 bases separated the two germline ends. The CDR3 covers 14 residues. Germline values: CDR1 LGHNA, CDR2 YSLEER. CDR3 sequence: CASSREMGAYEQYF. In DNA form, the CDR3 reads TGCGCCAGCAGCCGGGAGATGGGGGCCTACGAGCAGTACTTC.

This clonotype was observed many times. The V and J genes are TRBV6-1 and TRBJ2-3, with D perhaps matching TRBD1 (5 bases). The CDR3 loop spans 15 amino acids. CDR1 MNHNS and CDR2 SASEGT come from the germline V gene. The V and J ends lost 5 bases and 6 bases respectively, with 18 bases between them. The CDR3 spells CASSSAGYLADTQYF. The CDR3 DNA is TGTGCCAGCAGTAGCGCAGGGTACCTCGCCGATACGCAGTATTTT.

At least ten counts were recorded for this clonotype. This chain uses TRBV7-9 with TRBJ1-4, with no clear D. The germline V gene encodes CDR1 SEHNR and CDR2 FQNEAQ (reference sequence). The CDR3 spans 14 residues. With 6 bases removed from V and 5 bases from J, the gap between germline ends came to 13 bases. CDR3 nucleotides: TGTGCCAGCAGTTCTTGGGGAGAGAATGAAAAACTGTTTTTT. Its translation is CASSSWGENEKLFF. Full variable domain (remainder filled in from reference TRBV7-9 and TRBJ1-4): DTGVSQNPRHKITKRGQNVTFRCDPISEHNRLYWYRQTLGQGPEFLTYFQNEAQLEKSRLLSDRFSAERPKGSFSTLEIQRTEQGDSAMYLCASSSWGENEKLFFGSGTQLSVL.

In this sample, this clonotype turned up many times. The rearrangement uses TRBV12-3 or TRBV12-4 and TRBJ1-1; D is ambiguous. The CDR3 is 13 residues long. The V end lost 6 bases, the J end lost 1 base, and 9 bases lay between the germline ends. The CDR3 loop reads CASSFRQNTEAFF. CDR3 nucleotides: TGTGCCAGCAGCTTTAGACAGAACACTGAAGCTTTCTTT.

This clonotype occurred a few times. V and J are TRBV12-5 and TRBJ2-2; D gene unclear. The CDR3 sequence is 11 residues long. The V end was cut by 9 bases, the J end by 6 bases, with 8 bases between. CDR1 is LGHNT, CDR2 FRNRAP, per germline. For the CDR3, the DNA is TGTGCTAGCACTATCTCCGGGGAGCTGTTTTTT. Translating it yields CASTISGELFF.

This clonotype appeared a few times. J is TRBJ2-2 and V is TRBV12-3 or TRBV12-4; D not certain. The CDR3 has 12 residues. The V and J ends lost 2 bases and 7 bases respectively, with 5 bases between them. Here the CDR3 reads CASSLRFGELFF. The DNA of the CDR3 is TGTGCCAGCAGTTTAAGATTCGGGGAGCTGTTTTTT.

The rearrangement joins TRBV24-1 to TRBJ1-5; unclear D gene. Germline assignment: CDR1 KGHDR and CDR2 SFDVKD. Trimming removed 9 bases at V and 7 bases at J, with 9 bases between. This CDR3 contains 11 residues. The CDR3 protein is CATAREQPQHF. The CDR3 coding sequence is TGTGCCACCGCGAGGGAACAGCCCCAGCATTTT.

This clonotype was detected many times. This rearrangement joins TRBV7-2 to TRBJ2-3; 11 bases fit TRBD2. The CDR3 consists of 16 residues. Per the germline V gene, CDR1 is SGHTA and CDR2 is FQGNSA. With 5 bases clipped from V and 2 bases from J, the junction kept 6 bases outside the gene matches. This chain's CDR3 is CASSNRLAGITDTQYF. CDR3 nucleotide sequence: TGTGCCAGCAGCAATCGACTAGCGGGGATCACAGATACGCAGTATTTT.